This TCR beta chain appears in the sequencing data of a study of cytomegalovirus exposure and HLA in healthy donors. With respect to this clone: Its specificity is unknown.

Germline V gene data show CDR1 as MNHEY and CDR2 as SMNVEV (reference sequence). This CDR3 is 15 amino acids long. The J segment lost 7 bases and the V segment lost 3 bases, leaving 7 bases of the junction unmatched. Vbeta (60) and Jbeta (13) primers were used in the PCR. Generated by immunoSEQ multiplex PCR, the TCRdb table keeps only in-frame clones and is missing some. The sample consists of about 130,000 clones, around four fifths of them appearing once. Study results and limitations: According to a later analysis, donors in an Asian-associated ancestry cluster reportedly had fewer N-insertions than the approximately 670-donor mean. Researchers reported in a later analysis that a missense DCLRE1C variant was tied to TCR beta V- and J-gene trimming. Cytomegalovirus-associated TCR beta chains were listed, numbering approximately 150.

This rearrangement joins TRBV27 to TRBJ2-2; 8 bases agree with TRBD1. The receptor was isolated from a man aged 25 to 45 in good health and CMV-seropositive. Sequencing was done on a sample of PBMCs. The CDR3 reads CASSFQGALVGELFF. The CDR3, as DNA: TGTGCCAGCAGTTTTCAGGGGGCGTTGGTCGGGGAGCTGTTTTTT.